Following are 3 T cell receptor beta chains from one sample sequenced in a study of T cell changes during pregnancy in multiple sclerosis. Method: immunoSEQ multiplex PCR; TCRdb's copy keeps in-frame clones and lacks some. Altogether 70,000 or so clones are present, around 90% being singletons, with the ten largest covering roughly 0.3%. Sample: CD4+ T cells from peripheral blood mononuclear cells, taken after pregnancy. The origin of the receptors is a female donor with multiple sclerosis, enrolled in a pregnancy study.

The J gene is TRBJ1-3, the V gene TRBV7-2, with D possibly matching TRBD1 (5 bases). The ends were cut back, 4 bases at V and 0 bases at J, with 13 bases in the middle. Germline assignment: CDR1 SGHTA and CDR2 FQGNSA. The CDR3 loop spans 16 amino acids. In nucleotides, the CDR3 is TGTGCCAGCAGCTCGGTTTGGGGGGGCTCTGGAAACACCATATATTTT. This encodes CASSSVWGGSGNTIYF. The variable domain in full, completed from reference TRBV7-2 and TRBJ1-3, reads GAGVSQSPSNKVTEKGKDVELRCDPISGHTALYWYRQSLGQGLEFLIYFQGNSAPDKSGLPSDRFSAERTGGSVSTLTIQRTQQEDSAVYLCASSSVWGGSGNTIYFGEGSWLTVV.

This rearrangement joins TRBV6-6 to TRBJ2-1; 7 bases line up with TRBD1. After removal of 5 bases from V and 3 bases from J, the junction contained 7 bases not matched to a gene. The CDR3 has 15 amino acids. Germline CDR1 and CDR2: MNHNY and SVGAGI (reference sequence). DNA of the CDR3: TGTGCCAGCAGTACTCCGGGACAGAACTACAATGAGCAGTTCTTC. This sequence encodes CASSTPGQNYNEQFF.

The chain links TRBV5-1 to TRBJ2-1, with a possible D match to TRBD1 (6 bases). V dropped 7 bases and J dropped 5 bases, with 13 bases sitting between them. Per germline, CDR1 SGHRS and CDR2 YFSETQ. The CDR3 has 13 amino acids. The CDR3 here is CASWNGQHNEQFF. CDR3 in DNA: TGCGCCAGCTGGAACGGACAGCACAATGAGCAGTTCTTC. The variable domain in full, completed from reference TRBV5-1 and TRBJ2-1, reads KAGVTQTPRYLIKTRGQQVTLSCSPISGHRSVSWYQQTPGQGLQFLFEYFSETQRNKGNFPGRFSGRQFSNSRSEMNVSTLELGDSALYLCASWNGQHNEQFFGPGTRLTVL.